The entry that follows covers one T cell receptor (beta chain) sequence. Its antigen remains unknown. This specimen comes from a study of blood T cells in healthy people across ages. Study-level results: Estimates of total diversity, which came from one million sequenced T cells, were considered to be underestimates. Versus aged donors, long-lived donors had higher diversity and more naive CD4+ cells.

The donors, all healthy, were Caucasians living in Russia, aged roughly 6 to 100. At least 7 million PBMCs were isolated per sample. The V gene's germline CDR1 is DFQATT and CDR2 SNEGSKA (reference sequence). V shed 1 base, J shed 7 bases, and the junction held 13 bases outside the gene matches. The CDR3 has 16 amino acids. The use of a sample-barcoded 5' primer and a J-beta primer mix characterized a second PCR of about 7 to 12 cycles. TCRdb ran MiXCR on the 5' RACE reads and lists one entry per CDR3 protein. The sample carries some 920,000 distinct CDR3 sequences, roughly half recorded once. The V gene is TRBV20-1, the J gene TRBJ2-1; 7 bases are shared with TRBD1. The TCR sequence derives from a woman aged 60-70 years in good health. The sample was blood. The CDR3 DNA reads TGCAGTGCTAGAGCCCGGACAGGAGTCTCGTCGAATGAGCAGTTCTTC. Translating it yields CSARARTGVSSNEQFF.